This T cell receptor beta chain appears in the sequencing data of a study of regulatory T cells in long-lasting Graves disease. J was trimmed by 4 bases and V by 0 bases; bases with no gene match: 0. The V gene's germline CDR1 is SGHRS and CDR2 YFSETQ. The CDR3 contains 14 residues. Documented time point: newly diagnosed GD, antithyroid drugs for less than 3 months. Generation of the TCR library employed RNA extracted from PBMCs. An endocrinology department in Xi'an, China, supplied the patients. Both iRepertoire HTBI primers and Arm-PCR of CDR3 regions were used to build the TCR beta libraries. TCRdb fed the multiplex PCR reads into MiXCR, producing one record per CDR3 protein. The table includes 520,000 or so distinct CDR3 sequences, approximately 12% detected once. This clonotype showed up just a few times. The same sample was also used in a study of T cells in Graves' hyperthyroidism and ophthalmopathy. That investigation notes: Those patients with uncontrolled infection, other autoimmune disease, pregnancy or lactation were excluded. Most thyroid clonotypes that were expanded above 0.001 also turned up in blood.

The specimen comprised peripheral blood mononuclear cells (PBMCs), sampled at new diagnosis, from a patient treated with antithyroid drugs. This receptor was obtained from a woman aged 25 to 45 with Graves disease. The chain has TRBV5-1 and TRBJ2-3; the match to TRBD2 covers 9 bases. The CDR3 protein is CASSLVAGADTQYF. DNA for the CDR3: TGCGCCAGCAGCTTGGTAGCGGGAGCAGATACGCAGTATTTT.